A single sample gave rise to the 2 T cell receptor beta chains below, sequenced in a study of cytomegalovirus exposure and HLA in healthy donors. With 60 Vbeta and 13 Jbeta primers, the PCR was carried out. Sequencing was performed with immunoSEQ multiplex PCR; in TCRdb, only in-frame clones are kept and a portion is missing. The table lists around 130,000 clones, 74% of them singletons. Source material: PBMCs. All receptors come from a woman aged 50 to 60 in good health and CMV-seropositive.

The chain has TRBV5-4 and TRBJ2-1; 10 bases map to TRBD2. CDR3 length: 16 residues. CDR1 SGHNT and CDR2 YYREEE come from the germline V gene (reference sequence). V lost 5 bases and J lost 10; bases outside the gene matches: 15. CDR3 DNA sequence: TGTGCCAGCAGGGGGGGCGAGCGGGGGGGTACGGGAGAGCAGTTCTTC. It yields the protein CASRGGERGGTGEQFF.

CDR3 sequence: CASSPPGSYEQYF. Written as DNA, the CDR3 is TGTGCCAGCTCCCCGCCGGGCTCCTACGAGCAGTACTTC. The gene calls are TRBV18 and TRBJ2-7; D call uncertain. This CDR3 is 13 amino acids long. CDR1 and CDR2 (germline): KGHSH, LQKENI. V was shortened by 6 bases and J by 0 bases, with 9 bases between the two germline ends.